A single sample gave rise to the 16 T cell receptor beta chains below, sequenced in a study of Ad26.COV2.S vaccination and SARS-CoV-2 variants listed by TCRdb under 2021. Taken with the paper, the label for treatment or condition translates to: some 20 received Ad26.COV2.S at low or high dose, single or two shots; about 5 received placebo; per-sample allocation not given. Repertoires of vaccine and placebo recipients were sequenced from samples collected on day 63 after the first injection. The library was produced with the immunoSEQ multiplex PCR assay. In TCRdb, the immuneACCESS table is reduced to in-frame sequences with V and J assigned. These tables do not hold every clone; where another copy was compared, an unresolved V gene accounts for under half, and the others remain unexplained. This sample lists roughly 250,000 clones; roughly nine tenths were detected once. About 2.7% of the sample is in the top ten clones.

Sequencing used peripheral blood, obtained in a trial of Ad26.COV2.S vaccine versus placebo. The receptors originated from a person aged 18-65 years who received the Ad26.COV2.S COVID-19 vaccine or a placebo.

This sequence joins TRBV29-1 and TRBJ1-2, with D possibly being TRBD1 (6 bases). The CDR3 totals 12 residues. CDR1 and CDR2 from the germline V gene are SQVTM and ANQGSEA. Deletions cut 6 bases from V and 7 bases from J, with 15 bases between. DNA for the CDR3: TGCAGCGTCGGGCAATGGGGGCTTGGCTACACCTTC. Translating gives CSVGQWGLGYTF.

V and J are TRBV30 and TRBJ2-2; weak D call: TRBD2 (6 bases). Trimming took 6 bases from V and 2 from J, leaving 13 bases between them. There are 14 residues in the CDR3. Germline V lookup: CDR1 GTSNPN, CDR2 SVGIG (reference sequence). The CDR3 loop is CACTGRLNTGELFF. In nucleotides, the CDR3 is TGTGCCTGCACCGGGAGACTAAACACCGGGGAGCTGTTTTTT.

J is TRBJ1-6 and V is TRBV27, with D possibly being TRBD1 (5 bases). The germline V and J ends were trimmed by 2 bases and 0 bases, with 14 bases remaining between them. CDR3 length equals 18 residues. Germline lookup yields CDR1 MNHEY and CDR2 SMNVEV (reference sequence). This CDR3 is CASSLGWAGSSYNSPLHF. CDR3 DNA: TGTGCCAGCAGTTTAGGGTGGGCAGGGAGCTCCTATAATTCACCCCTCCACTTT.

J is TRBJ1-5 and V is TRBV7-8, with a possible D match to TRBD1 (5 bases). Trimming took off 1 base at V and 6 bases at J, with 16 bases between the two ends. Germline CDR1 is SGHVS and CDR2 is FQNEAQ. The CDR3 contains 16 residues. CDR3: CASSLGGQGTGQPQHF. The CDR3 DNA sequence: TGTGCCAGCAGCTTAGGAGGGCAGGGAACGGGTCAGCCCCAGCATTTT.

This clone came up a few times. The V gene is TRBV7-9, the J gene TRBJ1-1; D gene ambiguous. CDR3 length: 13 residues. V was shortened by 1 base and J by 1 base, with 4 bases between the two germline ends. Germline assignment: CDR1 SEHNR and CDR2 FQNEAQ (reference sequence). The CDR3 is CASSLVGNTEAFF. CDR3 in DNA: TGTGCCAGCAGCTTAGTTGGGAACACTGAAGCTTTCTTT.

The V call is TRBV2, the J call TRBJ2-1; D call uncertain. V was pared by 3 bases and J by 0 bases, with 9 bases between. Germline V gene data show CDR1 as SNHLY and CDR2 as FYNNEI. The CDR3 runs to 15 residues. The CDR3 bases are TGTGCCAGCAGTGAGACTGCGAGCTCCTACAATGAGCAGTTCTTC. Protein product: CASSETASSYNEQFF.

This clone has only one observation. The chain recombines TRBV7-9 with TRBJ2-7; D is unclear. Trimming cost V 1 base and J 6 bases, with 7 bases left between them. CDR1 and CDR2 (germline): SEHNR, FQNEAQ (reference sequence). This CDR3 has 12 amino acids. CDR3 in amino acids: CASSLGFSEQYF. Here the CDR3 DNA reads TGTGCCAGCAGCTTAGGATTTAGCGAGCAGTACTTC.

The CDR3 region is CASSPRQGLGSQYF. The CDR3 nucleotides are TGCGCCAGCAGCCCCCGACAGGGTTTAGGGTCCCAGTACTTC. The chain has TRBV4-3 and TRBJ2-5, with TRBD1 matching 7 bases. This CDR3 has 14 residues. Per germline, CDR1 LGHNA and CDR2 YSLEER. The trim removed 4 bases at V and 9 bases at J, leaving 11 bases unmatched.

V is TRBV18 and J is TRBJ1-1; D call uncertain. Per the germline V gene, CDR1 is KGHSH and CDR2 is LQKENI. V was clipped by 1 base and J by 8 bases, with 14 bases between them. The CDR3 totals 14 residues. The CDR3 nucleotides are TGTGCCAGCTCACCACGCACCCCGCGTAACGAAGCTTTCTTT. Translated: CASSPRTPRNEAFF.

In DNA form, the CDR3 reads TGCAGTGCTGGGCGACAGGGTCAGCAGTTCTTC. Its protein is CSAGRQGQQFF. The V gene is TRBV20-1, the J gene TRBJ2-1, with 7 bases identical to TRBD1. The CDR3 runs 11 residues. Per germline, CDR1 DFQATT and CDR2 SNEGSKA (reference sequence). The trim removed 5 bases at V and 11 bases at J, leaving 6 bases unmatched.

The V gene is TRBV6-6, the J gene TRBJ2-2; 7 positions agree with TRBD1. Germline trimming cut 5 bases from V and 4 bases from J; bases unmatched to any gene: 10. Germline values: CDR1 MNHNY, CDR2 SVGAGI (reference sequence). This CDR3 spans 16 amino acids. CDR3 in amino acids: CASSTTGISGTGELFF. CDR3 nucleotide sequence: TGTGCCAGCAGTACGACAGGGATAAGTGGCACCGGGGAGCTGTTTTTT.

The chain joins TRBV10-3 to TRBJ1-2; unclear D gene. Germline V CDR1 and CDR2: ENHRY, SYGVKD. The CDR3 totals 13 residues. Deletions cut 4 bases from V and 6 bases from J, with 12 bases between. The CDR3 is CAISVGGWNGYTF. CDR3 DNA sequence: TGTGCCATCAGTGTGGGAGGGTGGAATGGCTACACCTTC.

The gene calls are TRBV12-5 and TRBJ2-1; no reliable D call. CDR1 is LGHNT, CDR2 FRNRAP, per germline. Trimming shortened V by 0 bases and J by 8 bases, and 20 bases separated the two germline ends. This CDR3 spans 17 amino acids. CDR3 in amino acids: CASGLVGNSWVGDEQFF. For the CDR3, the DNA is TGTGCTAGTGGTTTGGTAGGTAACAGCTGGGTTGGCGATGAGCAGTTCTTC.

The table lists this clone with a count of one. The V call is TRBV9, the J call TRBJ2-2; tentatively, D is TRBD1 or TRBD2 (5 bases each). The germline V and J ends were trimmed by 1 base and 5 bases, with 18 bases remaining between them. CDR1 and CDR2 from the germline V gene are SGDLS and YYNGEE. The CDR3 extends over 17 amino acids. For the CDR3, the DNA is TGTGCCAGCAGCGTAATCGGGACCCCCACCAGGACCGGGGAGCTGTTTTTT. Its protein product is CASSVIGTPTRTGELFF. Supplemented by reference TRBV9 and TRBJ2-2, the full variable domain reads DSGVTQTPKHLITATGQRVTLRCSPRSGDLSVYWYQQSLDQGLQFLIQYYNGEERAKGNILERFSAQQFPDLHSELNLSSLELGDSALYFCASSVIGTPTRTGELFFGEGSRLTVL.

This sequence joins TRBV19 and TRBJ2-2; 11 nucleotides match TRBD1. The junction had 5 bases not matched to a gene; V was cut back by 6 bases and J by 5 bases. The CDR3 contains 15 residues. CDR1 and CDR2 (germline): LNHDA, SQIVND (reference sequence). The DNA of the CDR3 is TGTGCCAGTAGCTGGACAGGGGGCGCGACCGGGGAGCTGTTTTTT. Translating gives CASSWTGGATGELFF.

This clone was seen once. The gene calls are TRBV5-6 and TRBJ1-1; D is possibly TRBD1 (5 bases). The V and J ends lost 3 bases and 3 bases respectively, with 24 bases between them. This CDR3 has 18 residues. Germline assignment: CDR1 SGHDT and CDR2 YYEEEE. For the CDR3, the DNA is TGTGCCAGCAGCTCTCCTTTTTCTATTCGGGGCAGGGACACTGAAGCTTTCTTT. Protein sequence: CASSSPFSIRGRDTEAFF.